The 32 T cell receptor beta chains presented below share a single source sample, sequenced in a study of shared clonotypes between healthy human individuals. In the naive CD8 group, cells lacked CD45RO and were positively selected for CCR7, so terminally differentiated effector memory CD45RA+ cells were left out. The protocol was immunoSEQ multiplex PCR, while the TCRdb copy is restricted to in-frame clones and leaves out a portion. Of about 2 million clones in the sample, 85% to 95% were seen once. Sequencing was done on a sample of naive CD8+ T cells sorted from blood. The receptors originated from a man between 18 and 35 years old in good health.

This chain joins TRBV5-8 and TRBJ1-1; D gene ambiguous. The CDR3 is made up of 14 amino acids. With 0 bases removed from V and 2 bases from J, the gap between germline ends came to 8 bases. Germline CDR1 is SGHTS and CDR2 is YDEGEE. Written as DNA, the CDR3 is TGTGCCAGCAGCTTGGGAGGGATCAACACTGAAGCTTTCTTT. Protein: CASSLGGINTEAFF.

The chain uses TRBV2 and TRBJ1-1; no definite D call. Per the germline V gene, CDR1 is SNHLY and CDR2 is FYNNEI. The ends were cut back, 4 bases at V and 0 bases at J, with 9 bases in the middle. This CDR3 comprises 14 residues. CDR3 sequence (DNA): TGTGCCAGCAGTGCTTGGATTCTGAACACTGAAGCTTTCTTT. Protein product: CASSAWILNTEAFF.

The chain combines TRBV4-1 with TRBJ2-7, with D possibly matching TRBD2 (7 bases). The V end was cut by 3 bases, the J end by 3 bases, with 12 bases between. The CDR3 length is 14 residues. Germline values: CDR1 MGHRA, CDR2 YSYEKL. The chain's CDR3 is CASSQGGADYEQYF. CDR3 nucleotides: TGCGCCAGCAGCCAGGGGGGGGCAGACTACGAGCAGTACTTC.

This clone was found once. Other DNA sequences of this sample code for an identical CDR3. The chain has TRBV6-1 and TRBJ2-7; a possible D gene is TRBD1 (6 bases). Germline V lookup: CDR1 MNHNS, CDR2 SASEGT. The CDR3 spans 15 residues. Trimming removed 2 bases from V and 0 bases from J, with 11 bases in between. This CDR3 reads CASSEIGQSSYEQYF. For the CDR3, the DNA is TGTGCCAGCAGTGAAATAGGACAGAGCTCCTACGAGCAGTACTTC.

The J gene is TRBJ2-7, the V gene TRBV7-9; 8 bases fit TRBD1. The length of the CDR3 is 15 residues. Germline V gives CDR1 SEHNR, CDR2 FQNEAQ (reference sequence). V was clipped by 0 bases and J by 4 bases; unmatched bases: 5. CDR3 sequence: CASSLAQGAFYEQYF. DNA for the CDR3: TGTGCCAGCAGCTTAGCGCAGGGGGCGTTTTACGAGCAGTACTTC.

The V and J genes are TRBV20-1 and TRBJ2-7; the D gene is possibly TRBD2 (6 bases). The CDR3 is made up of 11 amino acids. V was clipped by 7 bases and J by 6 bases, with 13 bases between them. The germline gives CDR1 DFQATT, CDR2 SNEGSKA (reference sequence). The CDR3 region is CSVTGDGEQYF. CDR3 DNA: TGCAGTGTCACGGGGGACGGCGAGCAGTACTTC.

The chain combines TRBV6-6 with TRBJ2-1; the D gene is possibly TRBD1 (6 bases). Between the trimmed V and J ends, which lost 5 bases and 3 bases, there was a span of 8 bases. The CDR3 is 13 residues long. In germline, CDR1 is MNHNY, CDR2 SVGAGI (reference sequence). The CDR3 here is CASSGGHYNEQFF. CDR3 DNA sequence: TGTGCCAGCAGTGGGGGACACTACAATGAGCAGTTCTTC.

The chain employs TRBV27 and TRBJ2-3; TRBD2 matches 9 bases. Germline loops: CDR1 MNHEY, CDR2 SMNVEV (reference sequence). V was clipped by 5 bases and J by 6 bases; unmatched bases: 6. The length of the CDR3 is 14 residues. The CDR3 loop is CASSLSGRRDTQYF. CDR3 nucleotide sequence: TGTGCCAGCAGTCTCAGCGGGAGGAGGGATACGCAGTATTTT.

This clone was recorded once. The J gene is TRBJ2-7, the V gene TRBV7-2; perhaps D is TRBD1 or TRBD2 (5 bases each). The CDR3 sequence is 12 residues long. The germline V gene encodes CDR1 SGHTA and CDR2 FQGNSA. Trimming pared 5 bases from V and 5 bases from J, leaving 10 bases between. CDR3 region: CASSLGANEQYF. Written as DNA, the CDR3 is TGTGCCAGCAGCCTCGGGGCGAACGAGCAGTACTTC. The full variable domain, rest sourced from reference TRBV7-2 and TRBJ2-7, is GAGVSQSPSNKVTEKGKDVELRCDPISGHTALYWYRQSLGQGLEFLIYFQGNSAPDKSGLPSDRFSAERTGGSVSTLTIQRTQQEDSAVYLCASSLGANEQYFGPGTRLTVT.

The genes are TRBV27 and TRBJ2-5, with 7 nucleotides matching TRBD2. The germline CDR1 and CDR2 sequences are MNHEY and SMNVEV (reference sequence). The V and J ends lost 5 bases and 5 bases, in that order; junction bases with no gene match: 17. CDR3 length equals 17 residues. The DNA of the CDR3 is TGTGCCAGCAGTCCCAACCCCCCACTAGCGCCCCAGGAGACCCAGTACTTC. Its protein product is CASSPNPPLAPQETQYF.

The chain links TRBV5-6 to TRBJ2-1, with 10 bases matching TRBD1. The CDR3 length is 18 residues. The J segment lost 8 bases and the V segment lost 0 bases, leaving 14 bases of the junction unmatched. Germline V CDR1 and CDR2: SGHDT, YYEEEE. The CDR3 sequence is CASSLASGTGELSDEQFF. The CDR3 coding sequence is TGTGCCAGCAGCTTGGCCTCCGGGACAGGGGAATTATCGGATGAGCAGTTCTTC.

The chain uses TRBV19 and TRBJ1-5; no clear D gene. Germline CDR1 is LNHDA and CDR2 is SQIVND (reference sequence). This CDR3 comprises 14 residues. Trimming removed 5 bases at V and 6 bases at J, with 14 bases between. This CDR3 is CASSLRTPGQPQHF. The CDR3 DNA follows: TGTGCCAGTAGTCTTAGGACGCCTGGTCAGCCCCAGCATTTT.

The chain carries TRBV28 and TRBJ2-7; unclear D gene. The CDR3 sequence is 14 residues long. Germline V gene data show CDR1 as MDHEN and CDR2 as SYDVKM. Between the trimmed V and J ends, which lost 6 bases and 3 bases, there was a span of 15 bases. CDR3 protein: CASSPSTGSYEQYF. The DNA of the CDR3 is TGTGCCAGCAGCCCCTCGACGGGTAGCTACGAGCAGTACTTC.

The CDR3 here is CASSPPSGETQYF. The CDR3 DNA reads as TGTGCCAGCAGCCCACCGAGCGGCGAGACCCAGTACTTC. The V call is TRBV2, the J call TRBJ2-5; a possible D gene is TRBD2 (5 bases). The length of the CDR3 is 13 residues. V was trimmed by 6 bases and J by 5 bases, leaving 13 bases between them. CDR1 is SNHLY, CDR2 FYNNEI, per germline.

The chain carries TRBV15 and TRBJ2-5; weak D call: TRBD2 (5 bases). Germline-derived CDR1 and CDR2 are LNHNV and YYDKDF (reference sequence). The CDR3 has 13 amino acids. V lost 5 bases, J lost 1 base, and 8 bases lay in between. Here the CDR3 reads CATSFGLQETQYF. In nucleotides, the CDR3 is TGTGCCACCAGCTTTGGACTCCAAGAGACCCAGTACTTC.

The chain employs TRBV29-1 and TRBJ2-7; possible D gene TRBD1, 6 bases. V lost 2 bases and J lost 1, with 9 bases in between. This CDR3 has 13 residues. Germline CDR1 and CDR2: SQVTM and ANQGSEA. CDR3 sequence (DNA): TGCAGCGTTGAACCCCAGGGGTCCTACGAGCAGTACTTC. Translating it yields CSVEPQGSYEQYF.

The V call is TRBV4-3, the J call TRBJ1-1, with TRBD1 as a possible D gene (5 bases). From germline, CDR1 is LGHNA and CDR2 YSLEER. This CDR3 has 18 residues. The V and J ends lost 0 bases and 1 base respectively, with 18 bases between them. In DNA, the CDR3 is TGCGCCAGCAGCCAAGATTTGCAGGGCAAGCTTGGGAACACTGAAGCTTTCTTT. Translating gives CASSQDLQGKLGNTEAFF.

The chain has TRBV28 and TRBJ1-6, with D maybe TRBD1 (5 bases). CDR1 MDHEN and CDR2 SYDVKM come from the germline V gene. The length of the CDR3 is 15 residues. V gave up 10 bases and J gave up 11 bases, with 24 bases separating them. CDR3 nucleotide sequence: TGTGCCACCTACGTTGGGACGGGCATTCAGGCACCCCTCCACTTT. Translated, it gives CATYVGTGIQAPLHF.

In this sample, this clone turned up once. The gene calls are TRBV29-1 and TRBJ2-7, with no clear D. Germline lookup yields CDR1 SQVTM and CDR2 ANQGSEA. Trimming pared 0 bases from V and 4 bases from J, leaving 10 bases between. CDR3 length: 13 residues. CDR3 coding DNA: TGCAGCGTTGAAGATTCTGCAAGTTACGAGCAGTACTTC. Amino acids: CSVEDSASYEQYF.

CDR3 loop: CASRPGVHTEAFF. The DNA of the CDR3 is TGTGCCAGCCGGCCTGGGGTTCACACTGAAGCTTTCTTT. V is TRBV6-5 and J is TRBJ1-1; D remains unclear. The CDR3 has 13 residues. The germline V gene encodes CDR1 MNHEY and CDR2 SVGAGI. V gave up 8 bases and J gave up 3 bases, with 13 bases separating them.

The rearrangement uses TRBV7-9 and TRBJ2-2; 11 positions match TRBD2. Germline loops: CDR1 SEHNR, CDR2 FQNEAQ (reference sequence). The CDR3 has 15 amino acids. The V segment lost 5 bases and the J segment 4 bases; nucleotides outside the gene matches: 3. The CDR3 sequence is CASSVLAGGTGELFF. The CDR3 nucleotides are TGTGCCAGCAGCGTTCTAGCGGGAGGCACCGGGGAGCTGTTTTTT.

V and J are TRBV10-1 and TRBJ2-7, with 7 bases that match TRBD2. The CDR3 has 14 residues. From germline, CDR1 is WNHNN and CDR2 SYGVQD (reference sequence). The ends lost 3 bases at V and 2 bases at J; junction bases unmatched: 4. The CDR3 DNA reads as TGCGCCAGCAGTGAAAGCGGGGCCGCCTACGAGCAGTACTTC. This gives the protein CASSESGAAYEQYF.

The chain links TRBV28 to TRBJ2-7; 10 bases fit TRBD1. Germline-derived CDR1 and CDR2 are MDHEN and SYDVKM. Losses at the gene ends were 3 bases for V and 5 bases for J; bases not matched to a gene: 4. This CDR3 contains 14 residues. The CDR3 here is CASSLTGGEHEQYF. The CDR3 nucleotides read TGTGCCAGCAGTTTGACAGGGGGCGAGCACGAGCAGTACTTC. Full variable domain (remainder filled in from reference TRBV28 and TRBJ2-7): DVKVTQSSRYLVKRTGEKVFLECVQDMDHENMFWYRQDPGLGLRLIYFSYDVKMKEKGDIPEGYSVSREKKERFSLILESASTNQTSMYLCASSLTGGEHEQYFGPGTRLTVT.

As to this clone: One end of the junction fails to match germline, which may point to a read error. The J gene is TRBJ2-5, the V gene TRBV7-7, with a possible D match to TRBD2 (6 bases). CDR1 is SSHAT, CDR2 FNYEAQ, per germline (reference sequence). This CDR3 comprises 16 residues. The CDR3 nucleotides read TGTGCTAGCAGCCCTTGGGGGGTAGCGGCCCAAGAGACCCAGTACTTC. Its translation: CASSPWGVAAQETQYF.

The CDR3 sequence: CASSLDTAERELAKNIQYF. CDR3 sequence (DNA): TGTGCCAGCAGCTTAGACACCGCGGAGAGGGAACTAGCCAAAAACATTCAGTACTTC. J is TRBJ2-4 and V is TRBV7-9; possible D gene TRBD2, 5 bases. The length of the CDR3 is 19 residues. Trimming left V 1 base short and J 0 bases short, with 19 bases between. Germline CDR1 is SEHNR and CDR2 is FQNEAQ (reference sequence).

This sequence joins TRBV4-1 and TRBJ2-7; the D is unclear. The germline V and J ends were trimmed by 1 base and 6 bases, with 13 bases remaining between them. Germline CDR1 is MGHRA and CDR2 is YSYEKL. The CDR3 extends over 14 amino acids. The CDR3 here is CASSQVQDPLEQYF. CDR3 in DNA: TGCGCCAGCAGCCAAGTACAAGACCCTCTCGAGCAGTACTTC.

The J gene is TRBJ2-2, the V gene TRBV9; 10 bases align to TRBD2. CDR3 length equals 17 residues. Germline V gene sequence: CDR1 SGDLS, CDR2 YYNGEE. V gave up 3 bases and J gave up 6 bases; unmatched junction bases: 11. CDR3 sequence (DNA): TGTGCCAGCAGCGCGCCTATAGCGGGGGGCGGCCCCGGGGAGCTGTTTTTT. This translates into CASSAPIAGGGPGELFF.

The chain employs TRBV10-2 and TRBJ1-5; the match to TRBD1 covers 7 bases. V lost 9 bases and J lost 2; bases outside the gene matches: 7. The CDR3 runs 14 residues. Germline assignment: CDR1 WSHSY and CDR2 SAAADI. CDR3 residues: CASSRGEGNQPQHF. The CDR3 bases are TGCGCCAGTAGCAGGGGGGAAGGCAATCAGCCCCAGCATTTT.

The chain couples TRBV9 to TRBJ2-7; 9 nucleotides align to TRBD2. Unmatched junction bases numbered 3, after V lost 0 bases and J lost 2 bases. This CDR3 comprises 15 residues. Germline V gives CDR1 SGDLS, CDR2 YYNGEE. The CDR3 DNA follows: TGTGCCAGCAGCGTAGGGGTAGCGGGGGCCTACGAGCAGTACTTC. Encoded protein: CASSVGVAGAYEQYF.

The J gene is TRBJ2-7, the V gene TRBV28; tentatively, D is TRBD1 or TRBD2 (5 bases each). The CDR3 is 14 residues long. CDR1 and CDR2 (germline): MDHEN, SYDVKM. V lost 4 bases and J lost 0, with 10 bases in between. The CDR3 nucleotides read TGTGCCAGCAGTTGGGGGACCTTCTCCTACGAGCAGTACTTC. This encodes CASSWGTFSYEQYF.

This chain uses TRBV2 with TRBJ2-7; 9 bases match TRBD1. Germline lookup yields CDR1 SNHLY and CDR2 FYNNEI. V lost 6 bases to trimming and J lost 6 bases; unmatched junction nucleotides: 12. This CDR3 region has 15 residues. CDR3 region: CASRPSGTGRLEQYF. CDR3 in DNA: TGTGCCAGCAGGCCCTCCGGGACAGGGCGGCTCGAGCAGTACTTC. The full variable domain, rest sourced from reference TRBV2 and TRBJ2-7, is EPEVTQTPSHQVTQMGQEVILRCVPISNHLYFYWYRQILGQKVEFLVSFYNNEISEKSEIFDDQFSVERPDGSNFTLKIRSTKLEDSAMYFCASRPSGTGRLEQYFGPGTRLTVT.

This chain links TRBV4-1 with TRBJ2-7; 11 nucleotides agree with TRBD1. The V and J ends lost 4 bases and 5 bases, in that order; junction bases with no gene match: 4. Germline values: CDR1 MGHRA, CDR2 YSYEKL. This CDR3 spans 14 amino acids. The CDR3 nucleotides read TGCGCCAGCAGCCGGACAGGGGGCGGCAACGAGCAGTACTTC. Protein: CASSRTGGGNEQYF.